Detailed here is one T cell receptor beta chain. Other DNA sequences from this sample encode an identical CDR3 as well. The data stem from a study of shared clonotypes between healthy human individuals. An assay was performed, and its level was deep. Clones were sequenced by immunoSEQ multiplex PCR, and TCRdb holds only the in-frame ones, with some missing. Of about 2.3 million clones in the sample, about nine tenths were seen once. The CDR3 loop spans 14 amino acids. Germline V gene sequence: CDR1 MDHEN, CDR2 SYDVKM. With 0 bases removed from V and 7 bases from J, the gap between germline ends came to 10 bases.

The chain is built from TRBV28 and TRBJ1-5, with D perhaps matching TRBD1 (6 bases). The receptor's source is a man aged 18 to 30 in good health. Some clones in this sample may be carry-over from other donors' samples. Material: naive CD4+ T cells from PBMCs. Specified subset: CD45RA+ positively selected. The CDR3 spells CASSLWGARQPQHF. CDR3 nucleotide sequence: TGTGCCAGCAGTTTATGGGGGGCGAGACAGCCCCAGCATTTT.